Listed here are 15 T cell receptor beta chains from one sample, sequenced in a study of blood T cell repertoires in COVID-19. The method was immunoSEQ multiplex PCR; TCRdb's version includes in-frame clones alone and lacks a portion of them. The table records about 270,000 clones, 83% of them present only once. Sequencing input: peripheral blood. These receptors originate from a woman aged 45-59 years who had recovered from COVID-19.

Only one count was recorded for this clone. This chain joins TRBV14 and TRBJ1-2; perhaps TRBD1 as D (5 bases). Looked up from germline, CDR1 is SGHDN and CDR2 is FVKESK. CDR3 length: 13 residues. Trimming pared 2 bases from V and 8 bases from J, leaving 12 bases between. In DNA form, the CDR3 reads TGTGCCAGCAGCCAACAGGGATCTCAGGGCTACACCTTC. It specifies CASSQQGSQGYTF.

The chain employs TRBV6-5 and TRBJ2-2, with 7 nucleotides matching TRBD2. CDR3 size: 14 residues. The J segment lost 3 bases and the V segment lost 6 bases, leaving 4 bases of the junction unmatched. Germline V lookup: CDR1 MNHEY, CDR2 SVGAGI. The CDR3 sequence: CASRKRGHTGELFF. Written as DNA, the CDR3 is TGTGCCAGCAGGAAGCGGGGCCACACCGGGGAGCTGTTTTTT.

This clone has more than one count but fewer than ten. The chain is built from TRBV2 and TRBJ2-3; D gene ambiguous. V was pared by 3 bases and J by 0 bases, with 4 bases between. Germline CDR1 is SNHLY and CDR2 is FYNNEI. The CDR3 is 13 amino acids. Here the CDR3 reads CASSEASTDTQYF. The CDR3 DNA reads TGTGCCAGCAGTGAGGCCAGCACAGATACGCAGTATTTT.

The rearrangement links TRBV9 to TRBJ2-1, with 7 bases aligning to TRBD1. Germline V gives CDR1 SGDLS, CDR2 YYNGEE. V lost 0 bases to trimming and J lost 8 bases; unmatched junction nucleotides: 5. This CDR3 has 14 amino acids. CDR3 in amino acids: CASSVDPGGYEQFF. CDR3 in DNA: TGTGCCAGCAGCGTAGATCCAGGGGGATATGAGCAGTTCTTC.

V is TRBV7-2 and J is TRBJ2-1; a weak D match, TRBD2 (6 bases). CDR3 length equals 13 residues. Germline lookup yields CDR1 SGHTA and CDR2 FQGNSA. V lost 1 base and J lost 10, with 11 bases in between. The CDR3 sequence is CASSLVEGREQFF. The CDR3 DNA is TGTGCCAGCAGCTTAGTGGAGGGGAGGGAGCAGTTCTTC. Variable domain in full (rest from reference TRBV7-2 and TRBJ2-1): GAGVSQSPSNKVTEKGKDVELRCDPISGHTALYWYRQSLGQGLEFLIYFQGNSAPDKSGLPSDRFSAERTGGSVSTLTIQRTQQEDSAVYLCASSLVEGREQFFGPGTRLTVL.

The J gene is TRBJ1-2, the V gene TRBV4-1; 8 bases agree with TRBD1. This CDR3 comprises 16 residues. The germline V gene has CDR1 MGHRA and CDR2 YSYEKL. V shed 1 base, J shed 0 bases, and the junction held 4 bases outside the gene matches. The CDR3: CASSQAQGAANYGYTF. In DNA form, the CDR3 reads TGCGCCAGCAGCCAAGCCCAGGGGGCCGCTAACTATGGCTACACCTTC.

CDR3 DNA sequence: TGTGCCAGCAGCTCTGGTTCGGGTAACTCCTACGAGCAGTACTTC. It translates to CASSSGSGNSYEQYF. V gene TRBV11-2 combines with J gene TRBJ2-7; no definite D call. Germline CDR1 and CDR2: SGHAT and FQNNGV. V was clipped by 4 bases and J by 0 bases, with 13 bases between them. This CDR3 spans 15 amino acids.

The rearrangement links TRBV18 to TRBJ2-2; the D is unclear. The CDR3 has 15 residues. Germline assignment: CDR1 KGHSH and CDR2 LQKENI. V was pared by 1 base and J by 2 bases, with 8 bases between. The CDR3 loop is CASSPQPPNTGELFF. CDR3 in DNA: TGTGCCAGCTCACCACAGCCCCCCAACACCGGGGAGCTGTTTTTT.

The CDR3 nucleotides are TGTGCCAGCAGTCCTCCGGGGGGCGAAGAGACCCAGTACTTC. Translated: CASSPPGGEETQYF. This sequence joins TRBV2 and TRBJ2-5; a weak D match, TRBD2 (7 bases). Deletions cut 5 bases from V and 3 bases from J, with 13 bases between. The CDR3 runs to 14 residues. Germline V gene data show CDR1 as SNHLY and CDR2 as FYNNEI.

The chain recombines TRBV19 with TRBJ2-1; 12 positions agree with TRBD2. Losses at the gene ends were 8 bases for V and 3 bases for J; bases not matched to a gene: 5. Per germline, CDR1 LNHDA and CDR2 SQIVND (reference sequence). The CDR3 sequence is 15 residues long. The CDR3 loop reads CASSKGLAGYNEQFF. CDR3 sequence (DNA): TGTGCCAGTTCAAAGGGACTAGCGGGCTACAATGAGCAGTTCTTC.

The V and J genes are TRBV10-3 and TRBJ1-2; 10 bases fit TRBD1. The J segment lost 4 bases and the V segment lost 8 bases, leaving 10 bases of the junction unmatched. The germline CDR1 and CDR2 sequences are ENHRY and SYGVKD. The CDR3 sequence is 15 residues long. The CDR3 reads CAIPGTGDTFYGYTF. In DNA form, the CDR3 reads TGTGCCATCCCTGGGACAGGGGACACCTTCTATGGCTACACCTTC.

The chain employs TRBV2 and TRBJ1-3, with 11 positions matching TRBD1. The CDR3 spans 14 residues. The V gene end was trimmed by 2 bases and the J gene end by 8 bases; junction bases not matched to a gene: 2. Germline CDR1 SNHLY, CDR2 FYNNEI. CDR3 nucleotides: TGTGCCAGCAGTGAACGGGACAGGGGGTACACCATATATTTT. Protein: CASSERDRGYTIYF.

This sequence joins TRBV7-9 and TRBJ2-1; a possible D gene is TRBD2 (6 bases). CDR1 is SEHNR and CDR2 is FQNEAQ in the germline V gene (reference sequence). Trimming stripped 3 bases from V and 12 bases from J, with 12 bases between. This CDR3 is built from 12 residues. CDR3: CASSLEGVRQFF. The CDR3 coding sequence is TGTGCCAGCAGCTTGGAGGGAGTGAGGCAGTTCTTC.

The CDR3 DNA is TGTGCCAGCAGCGTAGACCCCAGGGTAAACAATGAGCAGTTCTTC. The encoded protein is CASSVDPRVNNEQFF. The chain joins TRBV9 to TRBJ2-1; D perhaps matches TRBD1 (5 bases). Trimming cost V 0 bases and J 5 bases, with 12 bases left between them. The germline V gene has CDR1 SGDLS and CDR2 YYNGEE. The length of the CDR3 is 15 residues. The complete variable domain, with remaining parts taken from reference TRBV9 and TRBJ2-1, reads DSGVTQTPKHLITATGQRVTLRCSPRSGDLSVYWYQQSLDQGLQFLIQYYNGEERAKGNILERFSAQQFPDLHSELNLSSLELGDSALYFCASSVDPRVNNEQFFGPGTRLTVL.

The chain links TRBV5-1 to TRBJ1-5; D gene unclear. The CDR3 contains 15 residues. The germline V and J ends were trimmed by 2 bases and 0 bases, with 9 bases remaining between them. Germline assignment: CDR1 SGHRS and CDR2 YFSETQ. CDR3 nucleotide sequence: TGCGCCAGCAGCTTAGGAGGTAATAGCAATCAGCCCCAGCATTTT. It encodes CASSLGGNSNQPQHF.